Listed here is a single T cell receptor beta chain. What it binds is not known. This record belongs to a study of T cell repertoires in cytomegalovirus infection. Study context: Evidence of both CMV infection and a matching HLA type came from public TCR beta signatures.

Study-level points and caveats: CMV-specific TCR beta clonotypes restricted by HLA-C dominated the ex vivo response. Carriers of CMV plus the relevant HLA were identified by cumulative public TCR beta family frequency.

MiXCR was run by TCRdb on the reads, yielding one entry per CDR3 protein. The sample contains 630,000 or so distinct CDR3 sequences, 20% to 25% of which appear only once. Sequencing was carried out using CD8+ T cells from PBMCs. The receptor's source is a human donor in good health (CMV status not recorded). Some clones in this sample may be carry-over from other donors' samples.

The CDR3 reads CASSIGGSYEQYF. CDR3 in DNA: TGTGCCAGTAGTATTGGCGGATCCTACGAGCAGTACTTC. The rearrangement joins TRBV19 to TRBJ2-7; D gene unclear. The germline V gene encodes CDR1 LNHDA and CDR2 SQIVND (reference sequence). Trimming stripped 3 bases from V and 1 base from J, with 7 bases between. The CDR3 sequence is 13 residues long.